This T cell receptor beta chain was identified during a study of OX40 agonist ivuxolimab in advanced cancers. V was shortened by 3 bases and J by 5 bases, with 14 bases between the two germline ends. CDR3 length equals 15 residues. CDR1 MNHNS and CDR2 SASEGT come from the germline V gene. Clones were read by immunoSEQ multiplex PCR, and TCRdb kept only the in-frame ones, dropping some. The sample includes about 14,000 clones, around 73% of them seen just once. The TCR comes from an adult with an advanced solid tumor such as melanoma, head and neck, liver or kidney cancer. The material was CD4+ or CD8+ T cells sorted from blood, obtained in a trial of the OX40 agonist ivuxolimab. The chain has TRBV6-1 and TRBJ2-1; D is perhaps TRBD1 (5 bases). The CDR3 sequence is CASSDLQGYHNEQFF. CDR3 bases: TGTGCCAGCAGTGACCTTCAGGGCTATCACAATGAGCAGTTCTTC.